The 8 T cell receptor beta chains below were found in one sample sequenced in a study of OX40 agonist ivuxolimab in advanced cancers. Repertoires were generated with immunoSEQ multiplex PCR, while TCRdb's copy carries only in-frame clones and drops some. The sample shows approximately 60,000 clones, roughly 91% of them seen only once. This specimen consisted of CD4+ or CD8+ T cells sorted from blood, obtained in a trial of the OX40 agonist ivuxolimab. These TCRs come from an adult with an advanced solid tumor such as melanoma, head and neck, liver or kidney cancer.

The rearrangement joins TRBV5-8 to TRBJ1-5; D gene uncertain. Germline-derived CDR1 and CDR2 are SGHTS and YDEGEE. The ends were cut back, 0 bases at V and 1 base at J, with 8 bases in the middle. The CDR3 totals 15 residues. The CDR3 DNA follows: TGTGCCAGCAGCTTGGAAAGGCAAAGCAATCAGCCCCAGCATTTT. Translating it yields CASSLERQSNQPQHF.

A few counts support this clone. V and J are TRBV11-2 and TRBJ2-1, with unresolved D. Germline loops: CDR1 SGHAT, CDR2 FQNNGV. This CDR3 is 14 amino acids long. V lost 7 bases and J lost 7, with 17 bases in between. This CDR3 reads CASNNVGSNNEQFF. The CDR3 DNA follows: TGTGCCAGCAACAACGTCGGCTCCAATAATGAGCAGTTCTTC.

The CDR3 loop reads CASSIDKNSGANVLTF. CDR3 in DNA: TGTGCCAGTAGTATAGATAAGAACTCTGGGGCCAACGTCCTGACTTTC. The rearrangement uses TRBV19 and TRBJ2-6, with D unclear. Trimming cost V 0 bases and J 0 bases, with 6 bases left between them. Germline CDR1 LNHDA, CDR2 SQIVND (reference sequence). CDR3 length: 16 residues.

This sequence joins TRBV7-8 and TRBJ1-1; no firm D call. Germline CDR1 and CDR2: SGHVS and FQNEAQ. The CDR3 extends over 15 amino acids. V was pared by 0 bases and J by 5 bases, with 13 bases between. CDR3 protein: CASSLAEEGWTEAFF. For the CDR3, the DNA is TGTGCCAGCAGCTTAGCGGAGGAGGGCTGGACTGAAGCTTTCTTT.

CDR3 loop: CASSLTYGEAFF. CDR3 DNA sequence: TGTGCCAGCAGCTTAACTTACGGTGAAGCTTTCTTT. The chain links TRBV7-2 to TRBJ1-1; D gene ambiguous. Between the trimmed V and J ends, which lost 2 bases and 7 bases, there was a span of 8 bases. From germline, CDR1 is SGHTA and CDR2 FQGNSA. The CDR3 has 12 amino acids.

The V and J genes are TRBV5-4 and TRBJ2-3, with D possibly TRBD1 on 5 matching bases. CDR1 and CDR2 from the germline V gene are SGHNT and YYREEE (reference sequence). The CDR3 totals 16 residues. The V gene lost 1 base and the J gene lost 0 bases, with 12 bases spanning the gap. The CDR3 spells CASSLYGRASTDTQYF. DNA for the CDR3: TGTGCCAGCAGCTTGTACGGCAGGGCTAGCACAGATACGCAGTATTTT.

This chain links TRBV20-1 with TRBJ2-1; D remains ambiguous. The CDR3 runs to 11 residues. CDR1 is DFQATT, CDR2 SNEGSKA, per germline (reference sequence). V was cut by 3 bases and J by 5 bases, with 5 bases left in between. The CDR3 DNA reads as TGCAGTGCTAGGAACAACAATGAGCAGTTCTTC. Translating gives CSARNNNEQFF.

V is TRBV7-6 and J is TRBJ2-7; D remains unclear. From germline, CDR1 is SGHVS and CDR2 FNYEAQ. V was clipped by 5 bases and J by 6 bases, with 17 bases between them. This CDR3 comprises 14 residues. The CDR3 DNA sequence: TGTGCCAGCAGCCCCACCCAACTGAATACCGAGCAGTACTTC. Protein: CASSPTQLNTEQYF.